The clone carrying this T cell receptor (beta chain) has more than one count but fewer than ten. This record belongs to a study of cytomegalovirus exposure and HLA in healthy donors. The germline V gene encodes CDR1 SGHKS and CDR2 YYEKEE (reference sequence). The CDR3 loop spans 14 amino acids. The ends were cut back, 0 bases at V and 0 bases at J, with 3 bases in the middle. The PCR was carried out with 60 Vbeta primers and 13 Jbeta primers. Profiling relied on immunoSEQ multiplex PCR, and the TCRdb table lists in-frame clones only, not all of them. Among under 200,000 clones, roughly 74% were seen once, and the ten largest hold just under 5%.

The sequence came from a male donor in good health and CMV-seronegative. Sequenced: PBMCs. The chain combines TRBV5-5 with TRBJ1-4; D is unresolved. CDR3 loop: CASSLVATNEKLFF. The CDR3 bases are TGTGCCAGCAGCTTGGTCGCAACTAATGAAAAACTGTTTTTT. Drawing the rest from reference TRBV5-5 and TRBJ1-4, the complete variable domain is DAGVTQSPTHLIKTRGQQVTLRCSPISGHKSVSWYQQVLGQGPQFIFQYYEKEERGRGNFPDRFSARQFPNYSSELNVNALLLGDSALYLCASSLVATNEKLFFGSGTQLSVL.